This TCR beta chain was captured by sequencing in a study of blood T cells in healthy people across ages. Remarks on this clonotype: Its antigen is unknown.

General study points: There was no known CMV status for donors, so expanded clonotype changes were possibly confounded.

A second PCR, run for roughly 7 to 11 cycles, used a sample-barcoded 5' primer plus a J-beta primer mix. TCRdb independently ran MiXCR on the 5' RACE reads; one entry per CDR3 protein. This table holds 700,000 to 1,000,000 distinct CDR3 sequences, under 55% found once. Unmatched junction bases numbered 3, after V lost 6 bases and J lost 2 bases. This CDR3 has 13 amino acids. The specimen was blood. This TCR derives from a man aged 60-69 years in good health. The gene calls are TRBV12-3 or TRBV12-4 and TRBJ1-2, with 7 bases matching TRBD1. The CDR3 DNA is TGTGCCAGCAGGCAGACAGGGAACTATGGCTACACCTTC. This sequence encodes CASRQTGNYGYTF.